The clone carrying this TCR beta chain was observed many times. The antigen is unknown. Patients were excluded for uncontrolled infection, other autoimmune disease, pregnancy or lactation. The CDR3 is 17 amino acids. The germline V gene encodes CDR1 KGHDR and CDR2 SFDVKD. The junction had 6 bases not matched to a gene; V was cut back by 3 bases and J by 0 bases. Using RNA transcripts as the source, TCR beta CDR3 regions were amplified. An initial round of RT-PCR targeting the TCR CDR3 relied on the HTBI primer set. TCRdb used MiXCR to reprocess the multiplex PCR reads, holding one entry per CDR3 protein. The table records 89,000 or so distinct CDR3 sequences, 35% to 50% of them present only once. These data originate in a study of T cells in Graves' hyperthyroidism and ophthalmopathy. Study-level findings and limits: Ophthalmopathy cases were set apart from stable hyperthyroidism by a 13 V-J model.

Sequenced material: peripheral blood or thyroid tissue (not recorded which). The rearrangement joins TRBV24-1 to TRBJ1-5, with 8 bases identical to TRBD1. This receptor was identified in a woman aged 25 to 39 with Graves' hyperthyroidism. CDR3 in DNA: TGTGCCACCAGTGATCCCCAGGACAGGGATAGCAATCAGCCCCAGCATTTT. As protein: CATSDPQDRDSNQPQHF.